This entry lists 5 T cell receptor beta chains sequenced from one sample in a study of T cells in Graves' hyperthyroidism and ophthalmopathy (dated by TCRdb to 2018 to 2020). Library preparation used multiplex PCR. The data were produced on an Illumina HiSeq 2000. Amplification of TCR beta CDR3 regions was carried out from RNA transcripts. The TCR CDR3 was subjected to a first round of RT-PCR using the HTBI primer set and the Qiagen OneStep RT-PCR kit. Using fastp trimming at Q25 and MiXCR clonotype assembly, TCRdb reanalyzed the public sequencing data and kept in-frame beta chains. Each CDR3 protein gets just one entry, which takes the most common genes and DNA from the rows behind it. The sample data list around 270,000 distinct CDR3 sequences, and roughly a fifth of these were observed just once. Of the sample, 35% to 40% is held by the ten largest clones. Source material: blood. These receptors were taken from a man aged 50 or older with Graves' ophthalmopathy.

This clonotype was picked up many times. The chain combines TRBV7-2 with TRBJ2-3; a weak D match, TRBD2 (6 bases). V was trimmed by 1 base and J by 2 bases, leaving 13 bases between them. Per the germline V gene, CDR1 is SGHTA and CDR2 is FQGNSA. This CDR3 is built from 16 residues. CDR3: CASSLVGSGFTDTQYF. CDR3 DNA: TGTGCCAGCAGCTTAGTAGGTAGCGGTTTCACAGATACGCAGTATTTT.

V is TRBV27 and J is TRBJ2-2; D possibly corresponds to TRBD2 (5 bases). V was clipped by 2 bases and J by 4 bases, with 11 bases between them. Germline V gives CDR1 MNHEY, CDR2 SMNVEV (reference sequence). The CDR3 length is 15 residues. CDR3: CASSLLPEGTGELFF. The CDR3, as DNA: TGTGCCAGCAGTTTACTCCCCGAGGGCACCGGGGAGCTGTTTTTT.

This clonotype was detected a few times. The chain uses TRBV7-9 and TRBJ1-2; 9 positions agree with TRBD1. The CDR3 covers 14 residues. The germline CDR1 and CDR2 sequences are SEHNR and FQNEAQ (reference sequence). V lost 5 bases to trimming and J lost 3 bases; unmatched junction nucleotides: 4. CDR3 nucleotide sequence: TGTGCCAGCAGCGAGGGACAGGGAGACTATGGCTACACCTTC. This encodes CASSEGQGDYGYTF.

This clonotype was counted only a few times. The rearrangement joins TRBV12-3 or TRBV12-4 to TRBJ2-1, with D hard to call. The CDR3 length is 11 residues. Trimming cost V 4 bases and J 9 bases, with 7 bases left between them. CDR3 sequence (DNA): TGTGCCAGCAGTTCGGTTGGTGAGCAGTTCTTC. Its translation: CASSSVGEQFF.

This clonotype was counted many times. The J gene is TRBJ1-6, the V gene TRBV18; D remains ambiguous. Trimming took 4 bases from V and 5 from J, leaving 12 bases between them. The germline V gene encodes CDR1 KGHSH and CDR2 LQKENI. The CDR3 is 15 residues long. This chain's CDR3 is CASSLGRPDNSPLHF. Here the CDR3 DNA reads TGTGCCAGCTCACTTGGGAGGCCGGATAATTCACCCCTCCACTTT.